Below, 19 T cell receptor beta chains from the same sample are listed, as sequenced in a study of blood T cell repertoires in COVID-19. Only in-frame clones appear in the TCRdb table, and some are missing; sequencing was by immunoSEQ multiplex PCR. The sample includes 200,000 to 250,000 clones, less than 85% of them seen just once. Sample: PBMCs or T cells enriched from blood (not recorded which). The receptors come from a man aged 55 to 69 who had recovered from COVID-19.

The chain uses TRBV5-4 and TRBJ1-2; D unclear. This CDR3 has 13 amino acids. Germline assignment: CDR1 SGHNT and CDR2 YYREEE (reference sequence). The ends were cut back, 1 base at V and 4 bases at J, with 8 bases in the middle. DNA of the CDR3: TGTGCCAGCAGCTTGAGCGGGCTCTATGGCTACACCTTC. It translates to CASSLSGLYGYTF. Variable domain in full (rest from reference TRBV5-4 and TRBJ1-2): ETGVTQSPTHLIKTRGQQVTLRCSSQSGHNTVSWYQQALGQGPQFIFQYYREEENGRGNFPPRFSGLQFPNYSSELNVNALELDDSALYLCASSLSGLYGYTFGSGTRLTVV.

The chain is built from TRBV15 and TRBJ1-5, with 8 bases identical to TRBD1. Germline CDR1 and CDR2: LNHNV and YYDKDF (reference sequence). The CDR3 sequence is 16 residues long. After removal of 0 bases from V and 6 bases from J, the junction contained 7 bases not matched to a gene. The CDR3 DNA is TGTGCCACCAGCAGAGAGAGGACAGGGAACGGTCAGCCCCAGCATTTT. As protein: CATSRERTGNGQPQHF.

This chain uses TRBV7-8 with TRBJ2-5; 10 nucleotides agree with TRBD1. The germline V gene has CDR1 SGHVS and CDR2 FQNEAQ. CDR3 size: 15 residues. The ends lost 5 bases at V and 2 bases at J; junction bases unmatched: 5. In DNA form, the CDR3 reads TGTGCCAGCAGCCCTAGGGACAGGGGACAAGAGACCCAGTACTTC. Residues: CASSPRDRGQETQYF.

CDR3 sequence reads: CASSPRPEGTEAFF. The CDR3 bases are TGTGCCAGCTCACCACGTCCTGAGGGAACTGAAGCTTTCTTT. The rearrangement joins TRBV18 to TRBJ1-1; D unresolved. V was pared by 1 base and J by 5 bases, with 11 bases between. The germline CDR1 and CDR2 sequences are KGHSH and LQKENI. This CDR3 comprises 14 residues.

This chain connects TRBV7-9 to TRBJ1-1, with TRBD1 identical over 8 bases. V was pared by 2 bases and J by 4 bases, with 3 bases of the junction left unmatched. The CDR3 totals 14 residues. The germline V gene encodes CDR1 SEHNR and CDR2 FQNEAQ (reference sequence). This CDR3 reads CASSLTTGGTEAFF. In DNA form, the CDR3 reads TGTGCCAGCAGCTTAACCACAGGGGGCACTGAAGCTTTCTTT. The variable domain in full, with the rest retrieved from reference TRBV7-9 and TRBJ1-1, is DTGVSQNPRHKITKRGQNVTFRCDPISEHNRLYWYRQTLGQGPEFLTYFQNEAQLEKSRLLSDRFSAERPKGSFSTLEIQRTEQGDSAMYLCASSLTTGGTEAFFGQGTRLTVV.

The chain uses TRBV6-2 or TRBV6-3 and TRBJ1-1; D possibly corresponds to TRBD1 (5 bases). This CDR3 is built from 14 residues. The germline V gene encodes CDR1 MNHEY and CDR2 SVGEGT. V was trimmed by 2 bases and J by 4 bases, leaving 11 bases between them. This CDR3 is CASSYKGTSTEAFF. In nucleotides, the CDR3 is TGTGCCAGCAGTTACAAAGGGACTAGCACTGAAGCTTTCTTT.

V is TRBV3-1 (or the pseudogene TRBV3-2) and J is TRBJ2-6, with D tentatively TRBD1 (5 bases). The ends were cut back, 3 bases at V and 0 bases at J, with 6 bases in the middle. The CDR3 has 15 amino acids. Per germline, CDR1 LGHDT and CDR2 YNNKEL (reference sequence). The CDR3 protein is CASSHDSSGANVLTF. The CDR3 bases are TGTGCCAGCAGCCATGACAGCTCTGGGGCCAACGTCCTGACTTTC.

This clone has just a few counts. The chain employs TRBV18 and TRBJ1-3; D is possibly TRBD1 (6 bases). V dropped 3 bases and J dropped 2 bases, with 8 bases sitting between them. CDR1 is KGHSH, CDR2 LQKENI, per germline. The length of the CDR3 is 14 residues. The CDR3 loop is CASSPDSTGNTIYF. The CDR3 DNA follows: TGTGCCAGCTCACCGGACAGTACTGGAAACACCATATATTTT.

The chain carries TRBV7-9 and TRBJ1-3, with 7 bases identical to TRBD1. The germline gives CDR1 SEHNR, CDR2 FQNEAQ (reference sequence). This CDR3 spans 16 amino acids. V lost 1 base to trimming and J lost 0 bases; unmatched junction nucleotides: 3. The CDR3 here is CASSLGGTVSGNTIYF. The CDR3 DNA follows: TGTGCCAGCAGCTTAGGTGGGACAGTCTCTGGAAACACCATATATTTT.

This clone was detected only a few times. The genes are TRBV12-3 or TRBV12-4 and TRBJ2-4; possible D gene TRBD1, 5 bases. The V and J ends lost 4 bases and 1 base respectively, with 5 bases between them. The CDR3 loop spans 13 amino acids. In DNA, the CDR3 is TGTGCCAGCAGTTCAGGGGCCAAAAACATTCAGTACTTC. The encoded protein is CASSSGAKNIQYF.

The table lists this clone with a count of one. The chain couples TRBV6-5 to TRBJ2-7, with a weak D call TRBD2 (5 bases). The CDR3 extends over 15 amino acids. Trimming removed 0 bases from V and 2 bases from J, with 11 bases in between. The germline CDR1 and CDR2 sequences are MNHEY and SVGAGI. CDR3 in DNA: TGTGCCAGCAGTTACTCTCCGGGAAATCCCTACGAGCAGTACTTC. Translation gives CASSYSPGNPYEQYF.

The rearrangement links TRBV30 to TRBJ2-1; 8 nucleotides align to TRBD1. Germline V lookup: CDR1 GTSNPN, CDR2 SVGIG (reference sequence). This CDR3 has 16 amino acids. J gave up 0 bases and V 1 base, and 5 bases lay outside the gene matches. DNA of the CDR3: TGTGCCTGGAGTGACCAGGGGGCCAGCTCCTACAATGAGCAGTTCTTC. Amino acid sequence: CAWSDQGASSYNEQFF.

This clone occurred once. The chain combines TRBV11-1 with TRBJ1-3; D is possibly TRBD1 (5 bases). Germline V gene sequence: CDR1 SGHAT, CDR2 FQDESV (reference sequence). The CDR3 contains 15 residues. The V gene lost 1 base and the J gene lost 2 bases, with 9 bases spanning the gap. CDR3: CASSLGATAGNTIYF. DNA of the CDR3: TGTGCCAGCAGCTTAGGCGCGACAGCTGGAAACACCATATATTTT.

The chain links TRBV7-2 to TRBJ2-2; TRBD1 might be the D (6 bases). Germline loops: CDR1 SGHTA, CDR2 FQGNSA. This CDR3 comprises 16 residues. V was clipped by 7 bases and J by 1 base, with 16 bases between them. The CDR3 sequence is CASNPLYRENTGELFF. In nucleotides, the CDR3 is TGTGCCAGCAATCCACTCTACAGGGAGAACACCGGGGAGCTGTTTTTT.

With respect to this clone: This specimen includes other DNA sequences encoding the same CDR3. The chain combines TRBV18 with TRBJ2-2; possibly TRBD1 for D (5 bases). Germline V gene lookup returns CDR1 KGHSH and CDR2 LQKENI. The CDR3 extends over 14 amino acids. V gave up 3 bases and J gave up 1 base, with 6 bases separating them. CDR3 sequence reads: CASSPDMNTGELFF. CDR3 sequence (DNA): TGTGCCAGCTCACCGGACATGAACACCGGGGAGCTGTTTTTT.

V and J are TRBV5-6 and TRBJ1-2; D remains ambiguous. Germline V gene lookup returns CDR1 SGHDT and CDR2 YYEEEE. The CDR3 has 16 residues. With 1 base removed from V and 0 bases from J, the gap between germline ends came to 13 bases. For the CDR3, the DNA is TGTGCCAGCAGCTTGCGGGGTACCCAAGCTAACTATGGCTACACCTTC. It encodes CASSLRGTQANYGYTF.

The chain links TRBV11-1 to TRBJ2-1, with 9 bases identical to TRBD1. Trimming removed 1 base from V and 5 bases from J; junction bases left unmatched: 3. Germline lookup yields CDR1 SGHAT and CDR2 FQDESV (reference sequence). The CDR3 contains 15 residues. The DNA of the CDR3 is TGTGCCAGCAGCTTAGACAGGGGGCACCACAATGAGCAGTTCTTC. Protein product: CASSLDRGHHNEQFF.

Remarks on this clone: Other DNA variants within this sample encode the same CDR3. The chain combines TRBV5-6 with TRBJ1-2, with TRBD1 identical over 10 bases. The V and J ends lost 0 bases and 8 bases, in that order; junction bases with no gene match: 7. The CDR3 covers 15 residues. Germline CDR1 and CDR2: SGHDT and YYEEEE. In DNA form, the CDR3 reads TGTGCCAGCAGCTTGGCAGGACAGGGGGTACGAGGCTACACCTTC. Amino acids: CASSLAGQGVRGYTF. Supplemented by reference TRBV5-6 and TRBJ1-2, the full variable domain reads DAGVTQSPTHLIKTRGQQVTLRCSPKSGHDTVSWYQQALGQGPQFIFQYYEEEERQRGNFPDRFSGHQFPNYSSELNVNALLLGDSALYLCASSLAGQGVRGYTFGSGTRLTVV.

V gene TRBV18 combines with J gene TRBJ2-7; 9 positions match TRBD1. The CDR3 has 15 residues. Germline V gene data show CDR1 as KGHSH and CDR2 as LQKENI. With 1 base clipped from V and 6 bases from J, the junction kept 7 bases outside the gene matches. The CDR3 DNA is TGTGCCAGCTCACCACGGGGACAGGGTTCGGTCGAGCAGTACTTC. Translating it yields CASSPRGQGSVEQYF.